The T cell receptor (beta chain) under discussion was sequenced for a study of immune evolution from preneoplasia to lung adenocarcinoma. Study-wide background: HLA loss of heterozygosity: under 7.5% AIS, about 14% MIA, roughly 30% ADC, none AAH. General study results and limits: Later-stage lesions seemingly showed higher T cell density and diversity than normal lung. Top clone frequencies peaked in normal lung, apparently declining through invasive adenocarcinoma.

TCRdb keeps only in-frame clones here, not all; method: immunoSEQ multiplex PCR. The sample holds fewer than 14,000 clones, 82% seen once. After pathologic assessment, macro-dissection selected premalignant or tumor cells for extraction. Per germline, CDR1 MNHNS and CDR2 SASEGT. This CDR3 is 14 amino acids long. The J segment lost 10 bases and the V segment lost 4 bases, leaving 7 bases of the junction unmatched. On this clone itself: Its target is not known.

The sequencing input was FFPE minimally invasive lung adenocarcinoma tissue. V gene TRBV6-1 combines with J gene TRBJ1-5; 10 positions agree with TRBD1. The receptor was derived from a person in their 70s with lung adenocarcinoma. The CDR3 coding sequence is TGTGCCAGCAGTGGGACAGGGGGAGGTATTCCCCAGCATTTT. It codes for CASSGTGGGIPQHF.